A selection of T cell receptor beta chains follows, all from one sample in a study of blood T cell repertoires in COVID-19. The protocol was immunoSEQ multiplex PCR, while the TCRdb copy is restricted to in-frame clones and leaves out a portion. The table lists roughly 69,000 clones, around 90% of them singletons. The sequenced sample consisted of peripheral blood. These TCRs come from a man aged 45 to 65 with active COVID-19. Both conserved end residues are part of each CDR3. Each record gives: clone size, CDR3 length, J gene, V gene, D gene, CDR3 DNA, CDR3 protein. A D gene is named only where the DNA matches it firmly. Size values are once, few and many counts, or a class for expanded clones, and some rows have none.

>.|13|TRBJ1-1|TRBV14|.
TGTGCCAGCAGCCAAGACAGGGAAACTGAAGCTTTCTTT
CASSQDRETEAFF
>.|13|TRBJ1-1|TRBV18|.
TGTGCCAGCGGGGCAGGGTTGAACACTGAAGCTTTCTTT
CASGAGLNTEAFF
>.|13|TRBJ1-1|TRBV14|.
TGTGCCAGCAGCAAAACAGCGAACACTGAAGCTTTCTTT
CASSKTANTEAFF
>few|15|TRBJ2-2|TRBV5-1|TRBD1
TGCGCCAGCAGCGGAACGGGACAGGGTGGCGGGGAGCTGTTTTTT
CASSGTGQGGGELFF
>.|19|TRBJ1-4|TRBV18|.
TGTGCCAGCTCACCACGGAGAATGGGACATTATGCAACTAATGAAAAACTGTTTTTT
CASSPRRMGHYATNEKLFF
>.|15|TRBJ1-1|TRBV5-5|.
TGTGCCAGCAGCTTGTTTCAGGGGTCGGACACTGAAGCTTTCTTT
CASSLFQGSDTEAFF
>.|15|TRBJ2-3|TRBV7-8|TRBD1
TGTGCCAGCAGACCCACGACAGGGACGACAGATACGCAGTATTTT
CASRPTTGTTDTQYF
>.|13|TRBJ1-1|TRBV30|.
TGTGCCTGGAGTGAACAGACGAACACTGAAGCTTTCTTT
CAWSEQTNTEAFF
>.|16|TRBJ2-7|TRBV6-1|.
TGTGCCAGCAGTGCCCCCCCGGGGTATAGGCCCTACGAGCAGTACTTC
CASSAPPGYRPYEQYF
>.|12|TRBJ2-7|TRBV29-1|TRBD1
TGCAGCGTTGTGGGACAGTTCTACGAGCAGTACTTC
CSVVGQFYEQYF
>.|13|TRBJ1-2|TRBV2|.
TGTGCCAGCGGGCAGAACCCCTTACCAGGCTACACCTTC
CASGQNPLPGYTF
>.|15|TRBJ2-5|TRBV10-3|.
TGTGCCATCAGTGAGTCTTTGGTTCTCTCAGGTTCCCAGTACTTC
CAISESLVLSGSQYF
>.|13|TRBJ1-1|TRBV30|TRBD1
TGTGCCTTCCCAGGGGGGCCAAACACTGAAGCTTTCTTT
CAFPGGPNTEAFF
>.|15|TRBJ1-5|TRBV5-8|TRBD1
TGTGCCAGCAGCTTCGGCAGGGGGTACAATCAGCCCCAGCATTTT
CASSFGRGYNQPQHF
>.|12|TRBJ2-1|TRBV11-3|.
TGTGCCCCGTGCAAGCCCTACAATGAGCAGTTCTTC
CAPCKPYNEQFF
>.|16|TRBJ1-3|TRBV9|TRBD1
TGTGCCAGCAGCGGAGGAGGGACAGGGGCTGGAAACACCATATATTTT
CASSGGGTGAGNTIYF
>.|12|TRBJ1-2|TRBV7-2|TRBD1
TGTGCCAGCAGCTCCTCGAACAGGGGGTACACCTTC
CASSSSNRGYTF
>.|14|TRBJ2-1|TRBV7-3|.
TGTGCCAGCAGCCCGCCTCAGGCATTTGGGGAGCAGTTCTTC
CASSPPQAFGEQFF
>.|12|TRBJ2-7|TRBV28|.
TGTGCCAGCAGTTTCCTAGCTAGGGAGCAGTACTTC
CASSFLAREQYF
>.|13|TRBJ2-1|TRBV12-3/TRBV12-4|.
TGTGCCAGCACTCCAGGACAGTCCAATGAGCAGTTCTTC
CASTPGQSNEQFF
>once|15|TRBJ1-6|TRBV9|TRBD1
TGTGCCAGCAGCGCAACAGGGGTAAATAATTCACCCCTCCACTTT
CASSATGVNNSPLHF
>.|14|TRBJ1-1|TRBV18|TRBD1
TGTGCCAGCTCAGAACAGGGGGTGGACACTGAAGCTTTCTTT
CASSEQGVDTEAFF
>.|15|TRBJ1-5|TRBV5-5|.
TGTGCCAGCAGCTTGATGGCAGGGACAAATCAGCCCCAGCATTTT
CASSLMAGTNQPQHF
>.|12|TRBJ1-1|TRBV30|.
TGTGCCTGGGGACAGTTGAACACTGAAGCTTTCTTT
CAWGQLNTEAFF
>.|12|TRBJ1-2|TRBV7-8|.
TGTGCCAGCAGCCCCCCCGAAGCCGGCTACACCTTC
CASSPPEAGYTF
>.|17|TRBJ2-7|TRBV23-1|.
TGCGCCAGCAGTCAATTCGCCGGGGACCCGGGGGCCTACGAGCAGTACTTC
CASSQFAGDPGAYEQYF
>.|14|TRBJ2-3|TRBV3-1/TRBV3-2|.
TGTGCCAGCAGCCAAGATTGGGAGAGAGATACGCAGTATTTT
CASSQDWERDTQYF
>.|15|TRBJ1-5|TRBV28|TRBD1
TGTGCCAGCAGTTTCCACAGGGGTGGCAATCAGCCCCAGCATTTT
CASSFHRGGNQPQHF
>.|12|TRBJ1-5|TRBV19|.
TGTGCCAGTAGTATGGGCGAGTGGCCCCAGCATTTT
CASSMGEWPQHF
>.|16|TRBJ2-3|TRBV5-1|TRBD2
TGCGCCAGCAGCTCTAGCGGGACCGTGGGCGCAGATACGCAGTATTTT
CASSSSGTVGADTQYF
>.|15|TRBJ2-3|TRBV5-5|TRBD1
TGTGCCAGCAGCTCTGGACAGGGGCCATCATATACGCAGTATTTT
CASSSGQGPSYTQYF
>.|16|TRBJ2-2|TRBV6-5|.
TGTGCCAGCAGTTACTCTTCTCAGGGTTACACCGGGGAGCTGTTTTTT
CASSYSSQGYTGELFF
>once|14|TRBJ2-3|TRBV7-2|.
TGTGCCAGCAGCTTAAGACCGAGAGGGGATACGCAGTATTTT
CASSLRPRGDTQYF
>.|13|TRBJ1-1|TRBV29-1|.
TGCAGCTTCGAAGCGGGGGAGGGTACTGAAGCTTTCTTT
CSFEAGEGTEAFF
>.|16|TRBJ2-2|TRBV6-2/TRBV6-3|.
TGTGCCAGCAGCCGAAAGGGCGGGGGCAGTACCGGGGAGCTGTTTTTT
CASSRKGGGSTGELFF
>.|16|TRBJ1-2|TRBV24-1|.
TGTGCCACCAGTGATTCCGGTGTGGGCGGGGACTATGGCTACACCTTC
CATSDSGVGGDYGYTF
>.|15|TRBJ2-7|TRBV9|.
TGTGCCAGCAGCGTAGCCAGCGGTCCCTCCTACGAGCAGTACTTC
CASSVASGPSYEQYF